Each of the 28 T cell receptor beta chains below was sequenced from the same sample in a study of shared clonotypes between healthy human individuals. Naivety among CD8 cells was defined by CD45RO negativity and positive CCR7 selection, thereby excluding terminally differentiated effector memory CD45RA+ cells. TCRdb's table, derived via immunoSEQ multiplex PCR, lists solely in-frame clones and lacks some. The sample shows 800,000 or so clones, 96% of them seen only once. The specimen was naive CD8+ T cells sorted from blood. These receptors all come from a man aged 25 to 40 in good health.

The rearrangement links TRBV7-9 to TRBJ2-5; no clear D. The V gene lost 5 bases and the J gene lost 5 bases, with 18 bases spanning the gap. The CDR3 contains 15 residues. CDR1 and CDR2 (germline): SEHNR, FQNEAQ (reference sequence). CDR3 residues: CASSMPGLSPETQYF. The CDR3 nucleotides are TGTGCCAGCAGCATGCCGGGTTTGAGCCCGGAGACCCAGTACTTC. Full variable domain (remainder filled in from reference TRBV7-9 and TRBJ2-5): DTGVSQNPRHKITKRGQNVTFRCDPISEHNRLYWYRQTLGQGPEFLTYFQNEAQLEKSRLLSDRFSAERPKGSFSTLEIQRTEQGDSAMYLCASSMPGLSPETQYFGPGTRLLVL.

This chain connects TRBV14 to TRBJ1-4; D is unclear. V dropped 3 bases and J dropped 7 bases, with 12 bases sitting between them. This CDR3 region has 14 residues. Germline assignment: CDR1 SGHDN and CDR2 FVKESK. CDR3 nucleotide sequence: TGTGCCAGCAGCCATTATCCAGAGGTTGAAAAACTGTTTTTT. Its translation is CASSHYPEVEKLFF.

V usage is TRBV9 and J usage is TRBJ2-3, with TRBD2 as a possible D gene (6 bases). Germline CDR1 is SGDLS and CDR2 is YYNGEE. This CDR3 has 15 amino acids. V was pared by 6 bases and J by 0 bases, with 14 bases between. The CDR3 loop reads CASNLWGTSTDTQYF. CDR3 bases: TGTGCCAGCAATTTGTGGGGGACTAGCACAGATACGCAGTATTTT. The variable domain in full, completed from reference TRBV9 and TRBJ2-3, reads DSGVTQTPKHLITATGQRVTLRCSPRSGDLSVYWYQQSLDQGLQFLIQYYNGEERAKGNILERFSAQQFPDLHSELNLSSLELGDSALYFCASNLWGTSTDTQYFGPGTRLTVL.

The J gene is TRBJ2-1, the V gene TRBV7-2; TRBD2 aligns across 12 bases. V lost 3 bases and J lost 1; bases outside the gene matches: 4. The CDR3 contains 17 residues. Looked up from germline, CDR1 is SGHTA and CDR2 is FQGNSA. CDR3 region: CASSFPTSGGSYNEQFF. The CDR3 DNA reads as TGTGCCAGCAGCTTCCCAACTAGCGGGGGGTCCTACAATGAGCAGTTCTTC.

V is TRBV6-1 and J is TRBJ2-1, with 12 bases identical to TRBD2. The CDR3 is 16 amino acids. In germline, CDR1 is MNHNS, CDR2 SASEGT. V was clipped by 0 bases and J by 7 bases; unmatched bases: 4. The CDR3 here is CASSEAGLAGRNEQFF. CDR3 DNA: TGTGCCAGCAGTGAAGCTGGACTAGCGGGAAGAAATGAGCAGTTCTTC.

This sequence joins TRBV27 and TRBJ1-1, with 7 bases identical to TRBD1. The germline CDR1 and CDR2 sequences are MNHEY and SMNVEV (reference sequence). Trimming took 4 bases from V and 4 from J; bases not matched to a gene: 6. This CDR3 spans 14 amino acids. As DNA, the CDR3 is TGTGCCAGCAGTTCTACGACAGGGACCACTGAAGCTTTCTTT. It yields the protein CASSSTTGTTEAFF.

The gene calls are TRBV7-3 and TRBJ2-1, with D tentatively TRBD1 or TRBD2 (5 bases each). This CDR3 region has 16 residues. Germline CDR1 SGHTA, CDR2 FQGTGA. With 6 bases removed from V and 0 bases from J, the gap between germline ends came to 15 bases. CDR3: CASSSYPGTSYNEQFF. DNA of the CDR3: TGTGCCAGCAGTTCCTATCCGGGGACCTCCTACAATGAGCAGTTCTTC.

The rearrangement uses TRBV5-8 and TRBJ1-1; D uncertain. The length of the CDR3 is 11 residues. The germline V and J ends were trimmed by 3 bases and 7 bases, with 7 bases remaining between them. Germline CDR1 reads SGHTS; CDR2 reads YDEGEE. In DNA, the CDR3 is TGTGCCAGCAGCTATAGTATTGAAGCTTTCTTT. Protein sequence: CASSYSIEAFF. The full variable domain, with the rest looked up from reference TRBV5-8 and TRBJ1-1, is EAGVTQSPTHLIKTRGQQATLRCSPISGHTSVYWYQQALGLGLQFLLWYDEGEERNRGNFPPRFSGRQFPNYSSELNVNALELEDSALYLCASSYSIEAFFGQGTRLTVV.

The chain recombines TRBV28 with TRBJ2-3; D is ambiguous. The V end lost 5 bases, the J end lost 0 bases, and 9 bases lay between the germline ends. The V gene's germline CDR1 is MDHEN and CDR2 SYDVKM. This CDR3 is 14 amino acids long. Here the CDR3 reads CASSPPASTDTQYF. The CDR3, as DNA: TGTGCCAGCAGTCCCCCAGCTAGCACAGATACGCAGTATTTT.

The rearrangement links TRBV27 to TRBJ1-2; D unclear. CDR1 MNHEY and CDR2 SMNVEV come from the germline V gene (reference sequence). V was pared by 0 bases and J by 4 bases, with 6 bases between. The CDR3 has 13 residues. In nucleotides, the CDR3 is TGTGCCAGCAGTTTATCGCGGTTCTATGGCTACACCTTC. Translating gives CASSLSRFYGYTF.

The CDR3 loop reads CASSPPAGGFDEQFF. Written as DNA, the CDR3 is TGTGCCAGCAGCCCCCCGGCAGGGGGCTTTGATGAGCAGTTCTTC. V gene TRBV7-9 combines with J gene TRBJ2-1; 8 bases align to TRBD1. The CDR3 contains 15 residues. The germline gives CDR1 SEHNR, CDR2 FQNEAQ (reference sequence). V shed 5 bases, J shed 8 bases, and the junction held 11 bases outside the gene matches.

This sequence joins TRBV7-8 and TRBJ2-5, with 7 bases that match TRBD1. V lost 5 bases and J lost 5; bases outside the gene matches: 8. Germline CDR1 and CDR2: SGHVS and FQNEAQ. CDR3 size: 14 residues. The CDR3 nucleotides are TGTGCCAGCAGCGGAAACAGGGGAGCGGAGACCCAGTACTTC. It translates to CASSGNRGAETQYF. Using reference TRBV7-8 and TRBJ2-5 for the parts outside the CDR3, the full variable domain is GAGVSQSPRYKVAKRGQDVALRCDPISGHVSLFWYQQALGQGPEFLTYFQNEAQLDKSGLPSDRFFAERPEGSVSTLKIQRTQQEDSAVYLCASSGNRGAETQYFGPGTRLLVL.

The gene calls are TRBV28 and TRBJ2-7; D perhaps matches TRBD2 (6 bases). The CDR3 is 13 amino acids. V lost 2 bases, J lost 6 bases, and 11 bases lay in between. The germline V gene encodes CDR1 MDHEN and CDR2 SYDVKM. The CDR3 DNA sequence: TGTGCCAGCAGTTTAGCGGGAATAGTCGAGCAGTACTTC. Amino acid sequence: CASSLAGIVEQYF.

The chain combines TRBV19 with TRBJ1-3; no reliable D call. Germline assignment: CDR1 LNHDA and CDR2 SQIVND (reference sequence). V was shortened by 3 bases and J by 2 bases, with 5 bases between the two germline ends. The CDR3 spans 13 residues. This chain's CDR3 is CASSIATGNTIYF. In DNA, the CDR3 is TGTGCCAGTAGTATTGCCACTGGAAACACCATATATTTT.

The chain is built from TRBV11-2 and TRBJ2-7; D not certain. Deletions cut 11 bases from V and 1 base from J, with 9 bases between. Germline values: CDR1 SGHAT, CDR2 FQNNGV. The CDR3 extends over 11 amino acids. Here the CDR3 DNA reads TGTGCCGTGGCGGCTTCCTACGAGCAGTACTTC. This translates into CAVAASYEQYF.

The J gene is TRBJ2-3, the V gene TRBV28; D perhaps matches TRBD2 (6 bases). Germline CDR1 is MDHEN and CDR2 is SYDVKM. This CDR3 has 15 residues. V was pared by 5 bases and J by 2 bases, with 14 bases between. The CDR3, as DNA: TGTGCCAGCAGTCCCCGGACGGGGGACACAGATACGCAGTATTTT. This gives the protein CASSPRTGDTDTQYF.

The chain's CDR3 is CASSLGTGGQFF. The DNA of the CDR3 is TGTGCCAGCAGCTTAGGGACAGGGGGACAGTTCTTC. The rearrangement links TRBV11-2 to TRBJ2-1; TRBD1 matches at 10 bases. Trimming at V came to 1 base and at J to 13 bases, leaving 1 base not matched to a gene. Germline loops: CDR1 SGHAT, CDR2 FQNNGV. The CDR3 is 12 residues long.

The chain uses TRBV27 and TRBJ1-5, with 7 bases identical to TRBD1. Germline CDR1 is MNHEY and CDR2 is SMNVEV (reference sequence). The CDR3 has 15 residues. The ends lost 5 bases at V and 5 bases at J; junction bases unmatched: 9. The CDR3 spells CASSLTGTGDQPQHF. CDR3 bases: TGTGCCAGCAGTCTGACAGGGACCGGGGATCAGCCCCAGCATTTT.

This chain uses TRBV27 with TRBJ2-2; D is unclear. The CDR3 contains 15 residues. V was clipped by 8 bases and J by 0 bases, with 13 bases between them. Germline loops: CDR1 MNHEY, CDR2 SMNVEV (reference sequence). DNA of the CDR3: TGTGCCAGCGGCCCTAGGCGGACGAACACCGGGGAGCTGTTTTTT. Its protein product is CASGPRRTNTGELFF.

This rearrangement joins TRBV11-2 to TRBJ2-4; D is perhaps TRBD1 (6 bases). The ends were cut back, 5 bases at V and 2 bases at J, with 13 bases in the middle. Germline V gene sequence: CDR1 SGHAT, CDR2 FQNNGV. The length of the CDR3 is 15 residues. The CDR3 DNA is TGTGCCAGCAGCCAACCCGACAGGCCCAAAAACATTCAGTACTTC. This gives the protein CASSQPDRPKNIQYF.

The chain links TRBV10-3 to TRBJ2-7, with 12 positions matching TRBD1. Losses at the gene ends were 6 bases for V and 6 bases for J; bases not matched to a gene: 9. CDR1 ENHRY and CDR2 SYGVKD come from the germline V gene. The CDR3 extends over 15 amino acids. The CDR3 spells CAISEGQGALVEQYF. CDR3 nucleotide sequence: TGTGCCATCAGCGAGGGACAGGGGGCTCTAGTCGAGCAGTACTTC.

J is TRBJ1-5 and V is TRBV14; D gene uncertain. V was clipped by 6 bases and J by 6 bases, with 15 bases between them. This CDR3 is built from 14 residues. In germline, CDR1 is SGHDN, CDR2 FVKESK. This chain's CDR3 is CASRPLLRSQPQHF. The CDR3 DNA reads TGTGCCAGCAGACCCCTTCTTAGAAGTCAGCCCCAGCATTTT.

The chain uses TRBV5-4 and TRBJ2-7, with 7 bases fitting TRBD2. This CDR3 spans 14 amino acids. With 4 bases clipped from V and 5 bases from J, the junction kept 9 bases outside the gene matches. From germline, CDR1 is SGHNT and CDR2 YYREEE (reference sequence). The CDR3 reads CASSEGGGVNEQYF. CDR3 in DNA: TGTGCCAGCAGCGAGGGCGGGGGTGTCAACGAGCAGTACTTC.

This clone has a single count. This chain links TRBV4-1 with TRBJ2-7, with TRBD1 matching 10 bases. With V trimmed by 0 bases and J by 5 bases, 7 bases remained unmatched. Germline values: CDR1 MGHRA, CDR2 YSYEKL. The CDR3 spans 16 residues. DNA for the CDR3: TGCGCCAGCAGCCAAGATTCCGGGACAGGGGTTAACGAGCAGTACTTC. Translated: CASSQDSGTGVNEQYF.

This clone was detected once. The rearrangement uses TRBV15 and TRBJ2-1, with 9 bases identical to TRBD2. The CDR3 has 15 amino acids. J was trimmed by 6 bases and V by 5 bases; bases with no gene match: 8. Per the germline V gene, CDR1 is LNHNV and CDR2 is YYDKDF (reference sequence). The CDR3 is CATSGIAGVSNEQFF. CDR3 DNA sequence: TGTGCCACCAGCGGAATAGCGGGAGTTTCCAATGAGCAGTTCTTC.

In its sample, this clone was seen a few times. This chain connects TRBV5-4 to TRBJ2-7; D remains unclear. Looked up from germline, CDR1 is SGHNT and CDR2 is YYREEE (reference sequence). The CDR3 extends over 11 amino acids. V lost 4 bases and J 4 bases, leaving 6 bases between the germline ends. CDR3 DNA sequence: TGTGCCAGCAGCGGGCCGTACGAGCAGTACTTC. It yields the protein CASSGPYEQYF.

The rearrangement links TRBV6-5 to TRBJ2-2; TRBD1 agrees at 8 bases. The CDR3 is 14 residues long. The V gene's germline CDR1 is MNHEY and CDR2 SVGAGI. V shed 6 bases and J 1 base; nucleotides not matched to a gene: 1. The CDR3 DNA follows: TGTGCCAGCAGCGGACAGGGGAACACCGGGGAGCTGTTTTTT. It is translated as CASSGQGNTGELFF.

The chain carries TRBV4-1 and TRBJ2-4, with 8 positions matching TRBD2. The germline V gene encodes CDR1 MGHRA and CDR2 YSYEKL. This CDR3 comprises 15 residues. V lost 0 bases and J lost 6; bases outside the gene matches: 4. CDR3 sequence reads: CASSQDQRESNIQYF. Here the CDR3 DNA reads TGCGCCAGCAGCCAAGATCAGCGGGAGTCAAACATTCAGTACTTC.